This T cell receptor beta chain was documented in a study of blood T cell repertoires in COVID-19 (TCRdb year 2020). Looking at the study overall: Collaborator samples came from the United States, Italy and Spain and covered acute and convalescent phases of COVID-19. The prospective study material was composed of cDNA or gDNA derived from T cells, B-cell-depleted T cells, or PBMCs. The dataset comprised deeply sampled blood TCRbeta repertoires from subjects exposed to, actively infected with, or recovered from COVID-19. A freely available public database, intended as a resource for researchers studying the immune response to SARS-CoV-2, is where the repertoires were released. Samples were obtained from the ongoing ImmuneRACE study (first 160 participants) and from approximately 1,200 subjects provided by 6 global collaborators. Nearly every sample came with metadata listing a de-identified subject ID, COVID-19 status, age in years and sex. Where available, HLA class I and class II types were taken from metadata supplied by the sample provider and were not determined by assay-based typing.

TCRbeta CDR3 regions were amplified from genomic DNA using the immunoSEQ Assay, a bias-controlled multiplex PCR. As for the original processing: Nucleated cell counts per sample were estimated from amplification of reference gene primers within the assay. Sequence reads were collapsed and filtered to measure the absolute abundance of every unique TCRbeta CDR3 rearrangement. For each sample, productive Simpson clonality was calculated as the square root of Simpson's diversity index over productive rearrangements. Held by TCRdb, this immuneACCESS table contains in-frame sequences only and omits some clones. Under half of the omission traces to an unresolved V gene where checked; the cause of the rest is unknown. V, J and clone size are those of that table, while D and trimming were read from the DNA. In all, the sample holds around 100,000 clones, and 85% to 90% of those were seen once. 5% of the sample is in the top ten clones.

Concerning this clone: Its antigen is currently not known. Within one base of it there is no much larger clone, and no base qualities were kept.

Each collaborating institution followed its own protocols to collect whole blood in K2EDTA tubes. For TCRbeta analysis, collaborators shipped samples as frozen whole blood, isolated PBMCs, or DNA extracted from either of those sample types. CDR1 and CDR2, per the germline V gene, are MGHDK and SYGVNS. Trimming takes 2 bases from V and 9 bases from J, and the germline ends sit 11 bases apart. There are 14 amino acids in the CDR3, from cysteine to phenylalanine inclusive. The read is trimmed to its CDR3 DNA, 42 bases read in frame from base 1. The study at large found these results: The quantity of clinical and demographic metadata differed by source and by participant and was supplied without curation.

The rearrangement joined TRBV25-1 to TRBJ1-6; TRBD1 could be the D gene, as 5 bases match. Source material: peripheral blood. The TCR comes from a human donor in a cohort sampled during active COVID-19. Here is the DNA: TGTGCCAGCAGTGAACCGGGGGTTAGTTCACCCCTCCACTTT. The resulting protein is CASSEPGVSSPLHF.